The rows below give T cell receptor beta chains drawn from one sample of a study of blood T cell repertoires in COVID-19. Data came from immunoSEQ multiplex PCR; TCRdb stores just in-frame clones and leaves some out. The repertoire consists of 100,000 to 150,000 clones, with over 75% occurring once and the leading ten covering roughly 6.7%. The sequenced material came from peripheral blood. Receptors were obtained from a man at least 80 years old with active or convalescent COVID-19. Both conserved end residues are part of each CDR3. Fields, in order: D gene, clone size, V gene, CDR3 length, J gene, CDR3 DNA, CDR3 protein. The D gene is left open where the match is weak. Size is omitted from some rows. Given values are once, few, many or a class for expanded clones.

NA,NA,TRBV7-2,15,TRBJ2-5,TGTGCCAGCAGTATTGGGGGGAGATGGCAAGAGACCCAGTACTTC,CASSIGGRWQETQYF
TRBD2,NA,TRBV6-5,16,TRBJ2-5,TGTGCCAGCAGTTCCCGGACTAGCGGGAGTACGGAGACCCAGTACTTC,CASSSRTSGSTETQYF
NA,NA,TRBV5-1,14,TRBJ1-2,TGCGCCAGCAGCTTGAGAGAGGATGGCTATGGCTACACCTTC,CASSLREDGYGYTF
NA,NA,TRBV7-9,16,TRBJ1-4,TGTGCCAGCAGCCCAGGGATCCTCCTCCATAATGAAAAACTGTTTTTT,CASSPGILLHNEKLFF
NA,NA,TRBV6-5,12,TRBJ1-5,TGTGCCAGCGGCCTGGCTGATCAGCCCCAGCATTTT,CASGLADQPQHF
TRBD1,NA,TRBV30,13,TRBJ1-2,TGTGCCTGGAGTGTAACAGGACAGGGTAGCTACACCTTC,CAWSVTGQGSYTF
NA,few,TRBV14,12,TRBJ2-7,TGTGCCAGCAGCTCATACAGGGCCCAGCAGTACTTC,CASSSYRAQQYF
NA,once,TRBV3-1/TRBV3-2,15,TRBJ1-3,TGTGCCAGCAGCCAGTCGACAGCCTCTGGAAACACCATATATTTT,CASSQSTASGNTIYF
TRBD1,NA,TRBV4-3,14,TRBJ1-1,TGCGCCAGCAGCCAAGGACAGGGGACCACTGAAGCTTTCTTT,CASSQGQGTTEAFF
NA,NA,TRBV2,13,TRBJ1-2,TGTGCCAGCAGAGCCGACGGGAACTATGGCTACACCTTC,CASRADGNYGYTF
TRBD2,few,TRBV29-1,18,TRBJ2-3,TGCAGCGTTGAAGATATGACTAGCGGGTTTCTAAGCACAGATACGCAGTATTTT,CSVEDMTSGFLSTDTQYF
NA,once,TRBV29-1,14,TRBJ2-7,TGCAGCGTTGAAATAAGGGGGTCCACCTACGAGCAGTACTTC,CSVEIRGSTYEQYF
NA,NA,TRBV19,14,TRBJ2-2,TGTGCCAGTAGCCGGGACTCTACGAACGGGGAGCTGTTTTTT,CASSRDSTNGELFF
NA,NA,TRBV30,12,TRBJ2-7,TGTGCCTGGACAGGGGGGACCTACGAGCAGTACTTC,CAWTGGTYEQYF
TRBD1,NA,TRBV6-5,14,TRBJ1-5,TGTGCCAGCAGGGACGGACAGGGCAATCAGCCCCAGCATTTT,CASRDGQGNQPQHF
TRBD2,NA,TRBV24-1,16,TRBJ2-2,TGTGCCACCAGTGAGCCGCTAGCGGGGGACACCGGGGAGCTGTTTTTT,CATSEPLAGDTGELFF
TRBD2,NA,TRBV4-3,21,TRBJ2-2,TGCGCCAGCAGCCAAGGGGGGCGGGGGCAGGTAGCGGGAGCGGGCACCGGGGAGCTGTTTTTT,CASSQGGRGQVAGAGTGELFF
NA,NA,TRBV4-1,14,TRBJ1-4,TGCGCCAGCAGCCAAGGGGGTATGGGGGCACAACTGTTTTTT,CASSQGGMGAQLFF
NA,once,TRBV5-1,16,TRBJ2-2,TGCGCCAGCAAACTCCGAGCGGAGCCGAACACCGGGGAGCTGTTTTTT,CASKLRAEPNTGELFF
NA,NA,TRBV5-1,13,TRBJ1-2,TGCGCCAGCACCACTGGGGGGTATTATGGCTACACCTTC,CASTTGGYYGYTF
NA,NA,TRBV9,14,TRBJ1-2,TGTGCCAGCAGCGTAGAAGGCCCAGGGGAGGGCTACACCTTC,CASSVEGPGEGYTF
NA,NA,TRBV13,13,TRBJ2-2,TGTGCCACGGGGAGGGGGAGCACCGGGGAGCTGTTTTTT,CATGRGSTGELFF
TRBD1,NA,TRBV2,15,TRBJ1-6,TGTGCCAGCAGCGAGACAGGGGTTGGTTATTCACCCCTCCACTTT,CASSETGVGYSPLHF
NA,NA,TRBV11-3,14,TRBJ2-3,TGTGCCAGCAAGAAGGGGGAAGACACAGATACGCAGTATTTT,CASKKGEDTDTQYF
NA,NA,TRBV28,12,TRBJ2-7,TGTGCCAGCAGGAGGGTGAACTACGAGCAGTACTTC,CASRRVNYEQYF
NA,NA,TRBV27,11,TRBJ2-7,TGTGCCAGCAGCCGCGGCGACGAGCAGTACTTC,CASSRGDEQYF
NA,NA,TRBV7-2,15,TRBJ2-2,TGTGCCAGCAGCTTAGCGCGGGAGAACACCGGGGAGCTGTTTTTT,CASSLARENTGELFF
NA,NA,TRBV21-1,15,TRBJ1-4,TGTGCCAGCAGCAATAAAGGAACGAGGAGCGAAAAACTGTTTTTT,CASSNKGTRSEKLFF
TRBD1,NA,TRBV29-1,13,TRBJ1-1,TGCAGCGTGCGACAGGGCCTGAACACTGAAGCTTTCTTT,CSVRQGLNTEAFF
TRBD1,NA,TRBV10-3,14,TRBJ2-7,TGTGCCATCAGTGGTGGGACAGGGCCCTACGAGCAGTACTTC,CAISGGTGPYEQYF
NA,few,TRBV10-3,14,TRBJ1-2,TGTGCCATCAGTGAGTGGGTAGGGGCGCAAGGCTACACCTTC,CAISEWVGAQGYTF
NA,few,TRBV7-2,12,TRBJ1-5,TGTGCCAGCAGCTCTCTTAATCAGCCCCAGCATTTT,CASSSLNQPQHF
TRBD1,NA,TRBV7-2,15,TRBJ1-4,TGTGCCAGCAGTGAATCCGGGACAGCTAATGAAAAACTGTTTTTT,CASSESGTANEKLFF
NA,NA,TRBV18,15,TRBJ2-1,TGTGCCAGCTCACCGTGGGGGGTCTCCTACAATGAGCAGTTCTTC,CASSPWGVSYNEQFF
TRBD2,NA,TRBV5-4,15,TRBJ2-2,TGTGCCAGCAGCTGGCCTAGCGGCAACACCGGGGAGCTGTTTTTT,CASSWPSGNTGELFF
NA,NA,TRBV10-3,15,TRBJ2-7,TGTGCCATCAGTGAGTCGAGTGATGGGAGTGACGAGCAGTACTTC,CAISESSDGSDEQYF
TRBD1,NA,TRBV16,19,TRBJ1-3,TGTGCCAGCAGCCACCCCCGGACAGGGGATAGGTTTAGGGGAAACACCATATATTTT,CASSHPRTGDRFRGNTIYF
NA,NA,TRBV7-8,15,TRBJ2-4,TGTGCCAGCAGCTTTGGCGGTTTAGCCAAAAACATTCAGTACTTC,CASSFGGLAKNIQYF
NA,NA,TRBV5-1,16,TRBJ1-3,TGCGCCAGCAGCTTGGGGGTACAGGGTTCTGGAAACACCATATATTTT,CASSLGVQGSGNTIYF
NA,few,TRBV2,14,TRBJ1-1,TGTGCCAGCAGTGAAGTTGGGGCTCCCGGGGAAGCTTTCTTT,CASSEVGAPGEAFF
NA,NA,TRBV5-1,12,TRBJ1-4,TGCGCCAGCAGCTTCACAGGGAGCGAACTGTTTTTT,CASSFTGSELFF
NA,once,TRBV3-1/TRBV3-2,17,TRBJ2-3,TGTGCCAGCAGCCAAGATAGGGGGACAAGCTTCACAGATACGCAGTATTTT,CASSQDRGTSFTDTQYF
TRBD2,NA,TRBV12-3/TRBV12-4,13,TRBJ2-7,TGTGCCAGCAGTTTATTGTCTAGCGGCGAGCAGTACTTC,CASSLLSSGEQYF